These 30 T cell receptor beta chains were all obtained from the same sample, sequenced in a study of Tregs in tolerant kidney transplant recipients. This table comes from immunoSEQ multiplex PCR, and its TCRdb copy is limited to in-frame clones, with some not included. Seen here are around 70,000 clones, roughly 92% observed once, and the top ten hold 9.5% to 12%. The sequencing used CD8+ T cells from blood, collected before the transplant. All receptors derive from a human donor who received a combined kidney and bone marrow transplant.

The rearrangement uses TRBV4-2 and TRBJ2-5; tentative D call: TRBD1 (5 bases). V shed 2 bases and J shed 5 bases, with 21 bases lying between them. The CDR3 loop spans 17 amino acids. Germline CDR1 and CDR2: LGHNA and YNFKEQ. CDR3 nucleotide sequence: TGTGCCAGCAGCCAACCCAGTAGGGGCGGTGCCGGGGAGACCCAGTACTTC. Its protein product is CASSQPSRGGAGETQYF.

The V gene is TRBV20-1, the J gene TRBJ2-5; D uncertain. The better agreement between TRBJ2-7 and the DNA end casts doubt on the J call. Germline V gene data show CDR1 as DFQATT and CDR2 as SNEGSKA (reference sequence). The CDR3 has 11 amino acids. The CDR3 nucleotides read TGCAGTGCGCTATGGGGCTACGAGCAGTACTTC. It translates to CSALWGYEQYF.

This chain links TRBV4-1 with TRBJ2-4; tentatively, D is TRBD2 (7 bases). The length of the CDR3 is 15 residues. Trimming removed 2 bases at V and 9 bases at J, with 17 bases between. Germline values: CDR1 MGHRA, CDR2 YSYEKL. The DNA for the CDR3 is TGCGCCAGCAGCCAAATGGGGGGGGCGCGAAGCATTCAGTACTTC. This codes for CASSQMGGARSIQYF.

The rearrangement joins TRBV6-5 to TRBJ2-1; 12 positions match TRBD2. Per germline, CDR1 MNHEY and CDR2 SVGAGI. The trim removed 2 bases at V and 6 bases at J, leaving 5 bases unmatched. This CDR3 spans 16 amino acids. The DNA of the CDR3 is TGTGCCAGCAGTTACGCCCTAGCGGGGGGGCCCAATGAGCAGTTCTTC. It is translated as CASSYALAGGPNEQFF.

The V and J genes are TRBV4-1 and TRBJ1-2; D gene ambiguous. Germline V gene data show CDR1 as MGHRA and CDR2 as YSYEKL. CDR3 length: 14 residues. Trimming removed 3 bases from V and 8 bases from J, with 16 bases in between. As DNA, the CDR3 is TGCGCCAGCAGCCAGCTAGAGGGTTCAAGGGGCTACACCTTC. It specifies CASSQLEGSRGYTF.

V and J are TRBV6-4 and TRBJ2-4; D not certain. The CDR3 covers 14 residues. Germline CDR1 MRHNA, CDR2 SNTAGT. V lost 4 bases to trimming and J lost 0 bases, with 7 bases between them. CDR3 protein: CASSGNLAKNIQYF. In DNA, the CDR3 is TGTGCCAGCAGTGGTAATCTAGCCAAAAACATTCAGTACTTC.

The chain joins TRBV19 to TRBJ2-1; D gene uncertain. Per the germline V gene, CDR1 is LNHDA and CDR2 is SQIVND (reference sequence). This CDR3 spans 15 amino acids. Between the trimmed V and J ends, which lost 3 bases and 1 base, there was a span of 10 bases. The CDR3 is CASSMGARSYNEQFF. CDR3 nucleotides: TGTGCCAGTAGTATGGGCGCGAGATCCTACAATGAGCAGTTCTTC.

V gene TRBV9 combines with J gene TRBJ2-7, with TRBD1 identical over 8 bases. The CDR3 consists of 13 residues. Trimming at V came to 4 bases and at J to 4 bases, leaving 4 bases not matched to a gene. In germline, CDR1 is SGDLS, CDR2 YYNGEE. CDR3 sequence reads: CASSSRQGYEQYF. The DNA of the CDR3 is TGTGCCAGCAGCTCTCGACAGGGGTACGAGCAGTACTTC.

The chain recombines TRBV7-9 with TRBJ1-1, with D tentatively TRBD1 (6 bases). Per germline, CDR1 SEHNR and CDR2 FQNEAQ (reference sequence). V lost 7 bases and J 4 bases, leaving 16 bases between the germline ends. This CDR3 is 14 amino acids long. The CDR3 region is CASNLQGRITEAFF. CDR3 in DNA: TGTGCCAGCAACCTGCAGGGGAGAATCACTGAAGCTTTCTTT.

CDR3 bases: TGTGCCAGTAGTATTGGGCTTGACAATGAGCAGTTCTTC. Translated: CASSIGLDNEQFF. The rearrangement joins TRBV19 to TRBJ2-1; no clear D. The CDR3 has 13 residues. Trimming removed 3 bases at V and 5 bases at J, with 8 bases between. Per germline, CDR1 LNHDA and CDR2 SQIVND (reference sequence).

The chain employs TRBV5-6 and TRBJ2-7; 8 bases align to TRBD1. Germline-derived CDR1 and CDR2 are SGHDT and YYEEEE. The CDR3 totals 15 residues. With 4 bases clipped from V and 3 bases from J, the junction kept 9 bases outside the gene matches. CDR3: CASSPGTGSFYEQYF. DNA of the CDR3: TGTGCCAGCAGCCCCGGGACAGGATCTTTCTACGAGCAGTACTTC.

CDR3 DNA: TGTGCCAGCAGGGTTTGGCGGGAGGGAACAGATACGCAGTATTTT. Translating gives CASRVWREGTDTQYF. The chain joins TRBV2 to TRBJ2-3; 9 nucleotides line up with TRBD2. After removal of 6 bases from V and 3 bases from J, the junction contained 7 bases not matched to a gene. The CDR3 consists of 15 residues. CDR1 is SNHLY, CDR2 FYNNEI, per germline.

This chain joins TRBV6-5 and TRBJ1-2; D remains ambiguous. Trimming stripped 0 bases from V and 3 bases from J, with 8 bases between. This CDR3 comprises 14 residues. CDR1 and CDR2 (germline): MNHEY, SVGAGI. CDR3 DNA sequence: TGTGCCAGCAGTTACTCCCCGAGCTACTATGGCTACACCTTC. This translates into CASSYSPSYYGYTF.

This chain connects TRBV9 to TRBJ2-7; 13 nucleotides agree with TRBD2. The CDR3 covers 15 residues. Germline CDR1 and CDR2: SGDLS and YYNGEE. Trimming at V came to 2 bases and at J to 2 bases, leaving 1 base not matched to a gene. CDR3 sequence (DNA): TGTGCCAGCAGCGTCACTAGCGGGGGGGCCTACGAGCAGTACTTC. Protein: CASSVTSGGAYEQYF.

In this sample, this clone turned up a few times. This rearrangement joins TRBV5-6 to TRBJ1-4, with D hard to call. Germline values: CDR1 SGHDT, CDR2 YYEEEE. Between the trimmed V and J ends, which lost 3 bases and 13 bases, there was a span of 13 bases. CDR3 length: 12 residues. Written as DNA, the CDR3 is TGTGCCAGCAGCTCTATACCCGGGAGACTGTTTTTT. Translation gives CASSSIPGRLFF.

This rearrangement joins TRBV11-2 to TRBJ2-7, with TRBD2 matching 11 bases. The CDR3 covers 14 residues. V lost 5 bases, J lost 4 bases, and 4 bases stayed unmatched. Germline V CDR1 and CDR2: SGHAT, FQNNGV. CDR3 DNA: TGTGCCAGCAGCATACTAGCGGGGGATTACGAGCAGTACTTC. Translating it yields CASSILAGDYEQYF.

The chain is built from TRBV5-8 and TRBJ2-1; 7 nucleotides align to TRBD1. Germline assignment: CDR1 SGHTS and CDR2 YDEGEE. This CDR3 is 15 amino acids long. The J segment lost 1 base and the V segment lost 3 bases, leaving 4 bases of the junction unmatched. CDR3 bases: TGTGCCAGCAGCTCCGGGACAGTTTCCTACAATGAGCAGTTCTTC. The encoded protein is CASSSGTVSYNEQFF.

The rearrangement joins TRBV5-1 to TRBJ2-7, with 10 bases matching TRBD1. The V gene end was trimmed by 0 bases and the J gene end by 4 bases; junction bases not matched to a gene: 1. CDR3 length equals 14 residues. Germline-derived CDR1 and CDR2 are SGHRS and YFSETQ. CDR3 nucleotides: TGCGCCAGCAGCTTGGGGACAGGGGGGTACGAGCAGTACTTC. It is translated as CASSLGTGGYEQYF.

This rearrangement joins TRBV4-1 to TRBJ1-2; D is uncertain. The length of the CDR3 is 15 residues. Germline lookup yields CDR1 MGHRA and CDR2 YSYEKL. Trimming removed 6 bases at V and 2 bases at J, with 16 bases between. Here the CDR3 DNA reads TGCGCCAGCAGGGAGGACGAGGCAGAAAACTATGGCTACACCTTC. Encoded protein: CASREDEAENYGYTF.

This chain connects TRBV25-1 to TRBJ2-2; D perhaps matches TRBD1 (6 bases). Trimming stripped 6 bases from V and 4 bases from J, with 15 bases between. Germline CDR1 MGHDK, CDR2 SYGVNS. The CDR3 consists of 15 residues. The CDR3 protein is CASSKSQGSTGELFF. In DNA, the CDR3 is TGTGCCAGCAGCAAGAGTCAGGGGTCCACCGGGGAGCTGTTTTTT.

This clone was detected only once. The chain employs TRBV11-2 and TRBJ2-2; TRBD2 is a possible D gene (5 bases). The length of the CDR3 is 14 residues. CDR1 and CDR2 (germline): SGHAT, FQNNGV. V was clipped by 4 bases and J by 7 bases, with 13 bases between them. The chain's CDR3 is CASSSMLAGGELFF. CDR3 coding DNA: TGTGCCAGCAGCTCAATGCTTGCGGGCGGGGAGCTGTTTTTT.

Written as DNA, the CDR3 is TGTGCCAGCATCCCAAATTCCTACGAGCAGTACTTC. Translated: CASIPNSYEQYF. This chain links TRBV2 with TRBJ2-7; no clear D. This CDR3 spans 12 amino acids. The germline gives CDR1 SNHLY, CDR2 FYNNEI. The V and J ends lost 7 bases and 1 base respectively, with 8 bases between them.

The CDR3 DNA reads TGTGCCAGCAGCTTACCTAACACCGGGGAGCTGTTTTTT. This codes for CASSLPNTGELFF. V and J are TRBV11-3 and TRBJ2-2; D gene ambiguous. The CDR3 runs to 13 residues. Germline assignment: CDR1 SGHNT and CDR2 YENEEA. V lost 2 bases and J 2 bases, leaving 3 bases between the germline ends.

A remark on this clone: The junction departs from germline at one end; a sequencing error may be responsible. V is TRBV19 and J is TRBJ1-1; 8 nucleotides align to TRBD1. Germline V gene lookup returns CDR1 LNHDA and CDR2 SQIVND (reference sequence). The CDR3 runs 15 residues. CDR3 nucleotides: TGTGCCAGTGGTATCGGACAGGGAGCCCTCACTGAAGCTTTCTTT. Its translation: CASGIGQGALTEAFF.

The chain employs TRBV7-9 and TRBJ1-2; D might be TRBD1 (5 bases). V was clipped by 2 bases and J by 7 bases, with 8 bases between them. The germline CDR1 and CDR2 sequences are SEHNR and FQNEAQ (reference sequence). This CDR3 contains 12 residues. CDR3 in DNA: TGTGCCAGCAGCTTACAGGGAGGTGGCTACACCTTC. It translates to CASSLQGGGYTF.

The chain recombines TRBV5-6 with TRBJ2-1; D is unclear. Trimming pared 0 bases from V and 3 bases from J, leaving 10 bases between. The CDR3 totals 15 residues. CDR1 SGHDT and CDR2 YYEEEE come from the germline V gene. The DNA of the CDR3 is TGTGCCAGCAGCTTGGGCCCAGCGCTCTACAATGAGCAGTTCTTC. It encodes CASSLGPALYNEQFF.

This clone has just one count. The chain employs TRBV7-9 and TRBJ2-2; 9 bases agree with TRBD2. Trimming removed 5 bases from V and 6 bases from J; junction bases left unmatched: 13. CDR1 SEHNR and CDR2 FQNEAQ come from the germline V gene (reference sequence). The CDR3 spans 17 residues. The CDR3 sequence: CASSATLAGAPAGELFF. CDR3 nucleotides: TGTGCCAGCAGCGCTACTTTAGCGGGAGCGCCAGCCGGGGAGCTGTTTTTT.

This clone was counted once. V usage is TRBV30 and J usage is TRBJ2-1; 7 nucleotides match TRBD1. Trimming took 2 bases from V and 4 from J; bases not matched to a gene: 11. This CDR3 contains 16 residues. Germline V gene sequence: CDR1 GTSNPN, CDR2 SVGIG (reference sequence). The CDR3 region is CAWSLGGQWIYNEQFF. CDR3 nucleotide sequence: TGTGCCTGGAGTTTAGGGGGACAGTGGATATACAATGAGCAGTTCTTC.

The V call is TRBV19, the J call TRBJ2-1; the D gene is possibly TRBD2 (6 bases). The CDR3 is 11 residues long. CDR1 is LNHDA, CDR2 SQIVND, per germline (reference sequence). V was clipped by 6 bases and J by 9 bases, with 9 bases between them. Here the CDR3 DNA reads TGTGCCAGTAGCGGGAGTGTTGAGCAGTTCTTC. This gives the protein CASSGSVEQFF. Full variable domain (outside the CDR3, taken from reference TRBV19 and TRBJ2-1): DGGITQSPKYLFRKEGQNVTLSCEQNLNHDAMYWYRQDPGQGLRLIYYSQIVNDFQKGDIAEGYSVSREKKESFPLTVTSAQKNPTAFYLCASSGSVEQFFGPGTRLTVL.

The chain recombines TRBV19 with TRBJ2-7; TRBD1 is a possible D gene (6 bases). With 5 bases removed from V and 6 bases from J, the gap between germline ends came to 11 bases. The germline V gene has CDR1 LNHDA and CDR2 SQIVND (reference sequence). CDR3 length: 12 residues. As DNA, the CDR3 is TGTGCCAGTAGTCCCGGGACAATCGAGCAGTACTTC. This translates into CASSPGTIEQYF.